This T cell receptor beta chain was identified during a study of blood T cells in healthy people across ages. Each individual donor underwent a draw of about 9.1 milliliters of peripheral blood. Looked up from germline, CDR1 is MNHEY and CDR2 is SVGEGT. The CDR3 is 15 amino acids. Through a sample-barcoded 5' primer and a J-beta primer mix, a second PCR was run for roughly 6 to 12 cycles. TCRdb reprocessed the 5' RACE reads via MiXCR and lists one record per CDR3 protein. Of some 760,000 distinct CDR3 sequences listed, around 25% are singletons. This clonotype occurred a few times. The same sample was also used in a study of T cells of mothers and their children.

Sequencing was done on a sample of blood. This TCR came from a boy younger than 18 in good health. V and J are TRBV6-2 or TRBV6-3 and TRBJ2-5; 7 positions agree with TRBD1. TRBJ2-7 matches the DNA end more closely, so the J call is doubtful. CDR3 protein: CASRRQGDSPYEQYF. The CDR3 DNA sequence: TGTGCCAGCAGAAGACAGGGTGATTCACCCTACGAGCAGTACTTC.